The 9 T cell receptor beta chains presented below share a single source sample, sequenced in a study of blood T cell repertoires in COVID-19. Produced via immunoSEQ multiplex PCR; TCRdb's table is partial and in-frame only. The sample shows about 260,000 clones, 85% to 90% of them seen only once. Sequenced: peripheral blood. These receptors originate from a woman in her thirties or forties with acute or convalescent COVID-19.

DNA of the CDR3: TGCGCCAGCAGCTTGGATTCGGACTATGGCTACACCTTC. Its translation is CASSLDSDYGYTF. V usage is TRBV5-1 and J usage is TRBJ1-2; no firm D call. The CDR3 loop spans 13 amino acids. V was cut by 0 bases and J by 3 bases, with 6 bases left in between. Looked up from germline, CDR1 is SGHRS and CDR2 is YFSETQ.

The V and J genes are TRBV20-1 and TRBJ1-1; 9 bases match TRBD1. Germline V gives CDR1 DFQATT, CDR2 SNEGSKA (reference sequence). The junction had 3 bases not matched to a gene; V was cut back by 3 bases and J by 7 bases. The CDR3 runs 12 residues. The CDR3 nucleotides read TGCAGTGCTAGTGGGACAGGGTTTGAAGCTTTCTTT. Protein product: CSASGTGFEAFF.

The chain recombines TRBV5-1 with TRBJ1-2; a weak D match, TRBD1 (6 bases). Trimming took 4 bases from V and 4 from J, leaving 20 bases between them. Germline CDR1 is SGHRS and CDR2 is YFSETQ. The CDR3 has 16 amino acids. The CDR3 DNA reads TGCGCCAGCAGCCCGGGTGGGGGGGCGATTGGCTATGGCTACACCTTC. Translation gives CASSPGGGAIGYGYTF.

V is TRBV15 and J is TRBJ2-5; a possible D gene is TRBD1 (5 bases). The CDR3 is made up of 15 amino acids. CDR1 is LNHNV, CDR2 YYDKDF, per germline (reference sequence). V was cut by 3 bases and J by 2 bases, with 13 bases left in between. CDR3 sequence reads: CATSRGLGRQETQYF. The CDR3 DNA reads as TGTGCCACCAGCAGGGGGTTGGGGCGGCAAGAGACCCAGTACTTC.

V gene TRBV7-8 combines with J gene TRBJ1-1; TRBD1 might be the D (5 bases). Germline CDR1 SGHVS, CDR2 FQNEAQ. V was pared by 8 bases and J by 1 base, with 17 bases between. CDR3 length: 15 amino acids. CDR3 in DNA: TGTGCCAGCCAAATGGGAGGGGAGGGGAACACTGAAGCTTTCTTT. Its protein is CASQMGGEGNTEAFF.

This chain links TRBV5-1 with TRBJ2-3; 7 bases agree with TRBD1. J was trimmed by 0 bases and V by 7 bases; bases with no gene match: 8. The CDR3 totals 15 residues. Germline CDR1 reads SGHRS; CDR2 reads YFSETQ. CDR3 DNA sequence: TGCGCCAGCTTTAACAGGGGCCTTAGCACAGATACGCAGTATTTT. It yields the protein CASFNRGLSTDTQYF.

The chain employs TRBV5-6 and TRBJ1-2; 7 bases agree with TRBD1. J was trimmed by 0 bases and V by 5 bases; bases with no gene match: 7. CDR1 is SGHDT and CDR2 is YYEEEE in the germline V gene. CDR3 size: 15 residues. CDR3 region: CASSWDSQANYGYTF. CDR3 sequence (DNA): TGTGCCAGCAGTTGGGACAGTCAAGCTAACTATGGCTACACCTTC.

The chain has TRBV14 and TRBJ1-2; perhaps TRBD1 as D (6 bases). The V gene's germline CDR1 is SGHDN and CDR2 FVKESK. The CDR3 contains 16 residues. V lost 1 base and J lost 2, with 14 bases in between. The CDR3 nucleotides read TGTGCCAGCAGCCAAGGGACCGGGACAACCAACTATGGCTACACCTTC. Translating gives CASSQGTGTTNYGYTF. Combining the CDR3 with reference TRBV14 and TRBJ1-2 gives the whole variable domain EAGVTQFPSHSVIEKGQTVTLRCDPISGHDNLYWYRRVMGKEIKFLLHFVKESKQDESGMPNNRFLAERTGGTYSTLKVQPAELEDSGVYFCASSQGTGTTNYGYTFGSGTRLTVV.

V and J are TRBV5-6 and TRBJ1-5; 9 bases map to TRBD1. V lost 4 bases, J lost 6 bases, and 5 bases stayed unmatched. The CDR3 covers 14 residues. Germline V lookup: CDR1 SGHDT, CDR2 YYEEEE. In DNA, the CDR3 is TGTGCCAGCAGCCTCCGACAGGGGGGTCAGCCCCAGCATTTT. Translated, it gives CASSLRQGGQPQHF. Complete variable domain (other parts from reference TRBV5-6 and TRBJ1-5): DAGVTQSPTHLIKTRGQQVTLRCSPKSGHDTVSWYQQALGQGPQFIFQYYEEEERQRGNFPDRFSGHQFPNYSSELNVNALLLGDSALYLCASSLRQGGQPQHFGDGTRLSIL.